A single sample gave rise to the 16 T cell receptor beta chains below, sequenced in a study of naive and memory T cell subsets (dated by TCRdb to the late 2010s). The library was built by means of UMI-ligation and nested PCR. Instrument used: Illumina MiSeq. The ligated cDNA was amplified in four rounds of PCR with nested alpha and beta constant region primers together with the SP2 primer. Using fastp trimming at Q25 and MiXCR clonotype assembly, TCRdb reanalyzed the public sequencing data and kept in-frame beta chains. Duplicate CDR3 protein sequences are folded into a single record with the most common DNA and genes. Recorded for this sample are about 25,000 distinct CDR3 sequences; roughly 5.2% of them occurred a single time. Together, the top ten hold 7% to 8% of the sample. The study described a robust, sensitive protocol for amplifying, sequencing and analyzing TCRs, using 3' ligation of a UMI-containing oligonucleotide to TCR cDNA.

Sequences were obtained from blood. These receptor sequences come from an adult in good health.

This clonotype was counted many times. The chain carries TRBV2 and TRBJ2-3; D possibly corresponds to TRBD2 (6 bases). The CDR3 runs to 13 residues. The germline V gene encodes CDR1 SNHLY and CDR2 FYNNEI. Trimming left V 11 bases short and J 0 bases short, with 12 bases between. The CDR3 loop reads CAGRSGSTDTQYF. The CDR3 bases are TGTGCCGGAAGGAGCGGGAGCACAGATACGCAGTATTTT.

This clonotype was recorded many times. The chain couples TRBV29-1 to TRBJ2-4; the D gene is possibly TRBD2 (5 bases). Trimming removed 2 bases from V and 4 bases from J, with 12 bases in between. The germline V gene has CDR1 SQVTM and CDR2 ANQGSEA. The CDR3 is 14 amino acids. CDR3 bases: TGCAGCGTTGAATTGGAACGGAGGAAAAACATTCAGTACTTC. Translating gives CSVELERRKNIQYF.

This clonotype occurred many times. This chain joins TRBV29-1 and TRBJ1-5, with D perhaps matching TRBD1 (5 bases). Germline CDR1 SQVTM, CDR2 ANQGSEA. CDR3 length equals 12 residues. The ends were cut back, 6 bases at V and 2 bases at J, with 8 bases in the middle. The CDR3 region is CSVGDGNQPQHF. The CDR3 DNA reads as TGCAGCGTAGGGGACGGCAATCAGCCCCAGCATTTT.

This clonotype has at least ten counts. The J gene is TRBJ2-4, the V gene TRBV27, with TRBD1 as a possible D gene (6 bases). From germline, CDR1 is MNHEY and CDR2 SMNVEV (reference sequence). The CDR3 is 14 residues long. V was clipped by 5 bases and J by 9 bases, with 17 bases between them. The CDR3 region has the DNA TGTGCCAGCAGTCCTGGACAGTTGACGGTCATTCAGTACTTC. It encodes CASSPGQLTVIQYF.

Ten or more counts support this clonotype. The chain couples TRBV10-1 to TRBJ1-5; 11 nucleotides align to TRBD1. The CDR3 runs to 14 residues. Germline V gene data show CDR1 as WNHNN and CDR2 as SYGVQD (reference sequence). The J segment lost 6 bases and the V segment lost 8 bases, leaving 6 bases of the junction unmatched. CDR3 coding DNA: TGCGCCAGCGAAATGGACAGGGGGCTTCAGCCCCAGCATTTT. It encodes CASEMDRGLQPQHF.

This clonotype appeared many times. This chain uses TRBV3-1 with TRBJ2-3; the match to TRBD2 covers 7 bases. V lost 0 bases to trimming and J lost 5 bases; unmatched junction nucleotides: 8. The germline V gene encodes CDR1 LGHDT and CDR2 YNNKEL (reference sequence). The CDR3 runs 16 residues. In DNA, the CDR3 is TGTGCCAGCAGCCAAGAATGGGGGAGGGCCAAAGATACGCAGTATTTT. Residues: CASSQEWGRAKDTQYF.

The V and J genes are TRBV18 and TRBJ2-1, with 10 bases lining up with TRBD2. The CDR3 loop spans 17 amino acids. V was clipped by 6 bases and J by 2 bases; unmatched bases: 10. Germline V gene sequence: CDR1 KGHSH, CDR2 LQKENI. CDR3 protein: CASSPRSTSGTYNEQFF. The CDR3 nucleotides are TGTGCCAGCTCCCCTAGATCAACTAGCGGGACCTACAATGAGCAGTTCTTC.

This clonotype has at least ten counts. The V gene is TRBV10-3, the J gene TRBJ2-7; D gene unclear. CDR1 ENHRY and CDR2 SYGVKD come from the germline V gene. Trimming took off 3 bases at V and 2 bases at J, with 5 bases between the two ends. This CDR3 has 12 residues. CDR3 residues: CAISDTTYEQYF. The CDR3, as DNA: TGTGCCATCAGTGACACTACCTACGAGCAGTACTTC.

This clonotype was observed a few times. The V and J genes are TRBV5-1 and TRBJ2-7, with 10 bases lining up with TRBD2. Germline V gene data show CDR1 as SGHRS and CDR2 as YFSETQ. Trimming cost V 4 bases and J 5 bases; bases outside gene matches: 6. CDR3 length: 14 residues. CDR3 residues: CASSASSGRHEQYF. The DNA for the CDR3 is TGCGCCAGCAGCGCGTCTAGCGGGAGACACGAGCAGTACTTC.

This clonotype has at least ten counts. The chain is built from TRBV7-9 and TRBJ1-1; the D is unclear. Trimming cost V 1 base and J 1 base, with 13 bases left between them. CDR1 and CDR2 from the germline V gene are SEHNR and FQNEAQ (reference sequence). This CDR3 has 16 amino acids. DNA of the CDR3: TGTGCCAGCAGCTTAGTGGGGAGACGGTGGAACACTGAAGCTTTCTTT. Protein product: CASSLVGRRWNTEAFF.

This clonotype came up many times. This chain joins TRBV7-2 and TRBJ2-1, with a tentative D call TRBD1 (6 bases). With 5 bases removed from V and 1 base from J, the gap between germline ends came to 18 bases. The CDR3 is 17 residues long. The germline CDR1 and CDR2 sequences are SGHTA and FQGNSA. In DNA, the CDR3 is TGTGCCAGCAGCACCCCGACGGAGCAGGGGTCCTACAATGAGCAGTTCTTC. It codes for CASSTPTEQGSYNEQFF.

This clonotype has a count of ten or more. CDR3 amino acids: CAWNPGTVYGYTF. CDR3 coding DNA: TGTGCCTGGAACCCCGGGACCGTCTATGGCTACACCTTC. This sequence joins TRBV30 and TRBJ1-2; possibly TRBD1 for D (5 bases). V dropped 4 bases and J dropped 4 bases, with 13 bases sitting between them. Germline V gives CDR1 GTSNPN, CDR2 SVGIG (reference sequence). CDR3 size: 13 residues.

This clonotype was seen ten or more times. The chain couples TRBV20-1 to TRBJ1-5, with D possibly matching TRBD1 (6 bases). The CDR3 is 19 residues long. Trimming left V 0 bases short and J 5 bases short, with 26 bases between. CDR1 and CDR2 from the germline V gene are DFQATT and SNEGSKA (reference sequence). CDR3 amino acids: CSARDGAAGARPYDQPQHF. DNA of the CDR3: TGCAGTGCTAGAGATGGGGCGGCGGGGGCAAGGCCATATGATCAGCCCCAGCATTTT.

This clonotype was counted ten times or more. CDR3 coding DNA: TGTGCCAGCAGTACCAGCGGGAGCTGGGTAGAGACCCAGTACTTC. As protein: CASSTSGSWVETQYF. The chain carries TRBV6-5 and TRBJ2-5; 8 nucleotides agree with TRBD2. V lost 5 bases, J lost 4 bases, and 9 bases stayed unmatched. In germline, CDR1 is MNHEY, CDR2 SVGAGI. The CDR3 is 15 residues long.

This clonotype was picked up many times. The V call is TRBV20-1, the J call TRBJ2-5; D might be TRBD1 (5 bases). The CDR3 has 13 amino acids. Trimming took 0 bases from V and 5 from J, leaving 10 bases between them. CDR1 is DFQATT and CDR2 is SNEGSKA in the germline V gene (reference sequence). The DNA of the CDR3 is TGCAGTGCTAGAGATGGGGCCTGGGAGACCCAGTACTTC. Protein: CSARDGAWETQYF.

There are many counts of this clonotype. CDR3 loop: CSVAGADGSYNEQFF. The CDR3 coding sequence is TGCAGCGTTGCGGGAGCAGACGGATCCTACAATGAGCAGTTCTTC. The V and J genes are TRBV29-1 and TRBJ2-1, with D possibly being TRBD2 (6 bases). The CDR3 runs 15 residues. Germline V CDR1 and CDR2: SQVTM, ANQGSEA. Trimming removed 4 bases from V and 1 base from J, with 14 bases in between.